These 3 T cell receptor beta chains originate from one sample sequenced in a study of sequential checkpoint blockade in melanoma. Sequencing was performed with immunoSEQ multiplex PCR; in TCRdb, only in-frame clones are kept and a portion is missing. The profile shows about 11,000 clones, approximately 80% of them singletons. Noted treatment: randomized to nivolumab then ipilimumab (arm A) or the reverse (arm B). The material was CD8+ T cells sorted from blood (inferred from file names), obtained from a patient given nivolumab and ipilimumab in sequence. All receptors come from a human donor with melanoma.

As DNA, the CDR3 is TGTGCCAGCAACCCGACAGGGGAAAGCTATGGCTACACCTTC. Translating it yields CASNPTGESYGYTF. The chain has TRBV6-1 and TRBJ1-2; 8 nucleotides match TRBD1. The CDR3 runs to 14 residues. The V gene end was trimmed by 7 bases and the J gene end by 4 bases; junction bases not matched to a gene: 8. Germline V lookup: CDR1 MNHNS, CDR2 SASEGT.

This clone appeared a few times. This chain connects TRBV23-1 to TRBJ1-2; the match to TRBD1 covers 7 bases. TRBV23-1 is classed as an ORF, of uncertain function. V lost 4 bases to trimming and J lost 2 bases; unmatched junction nucleotides: 4. This CDR3 spans 14 amino acids. CDR3 region: CASSLRGRNYGYTF. In nucleotides, the CDR3 is TGCGCCAGCAGTCTTAGGGGGCGCAACTATGGCTACACCTTC.

By proportion, this clone is hyperexpanded (1% or more). This chain links TRBV6-4 with TRBJ2-2; weak D call: TRBD2 (5 bases). The V end was cut by 3 bases, the J end by 7 bases, with 9 bases between. The germline CDR1 and CDR2 sequences are MRHNA and SNTAGT. The length of the CDR3 is 13 residues. The CDR3 DNA sequence: TGTGCCAGCAGTGAGGGGAGTCACGGGGAGCTGTTTTTT. Translated, it gives CASSEGSHGELFF.